A single sample is the source of the 29 T cell receptor beta chains below, sequenced in a study of memory CD4+ T cells and cytomegalovirus serostatus. The sort gate was single viable CD3+CD4+CD8-CD45RO+ cells for memory CD4+ T cells. The assay was immunoSEQ multiplex PCR, and TCRdb's table has in-frame clones only and misses some. The sample records tens of thousands of clones, about 73% being singletons. The specimen sequenced was memory CD4+ T cells from blood. The receptors derive from an adult in good health and CMV-seropositive.

A single count supports this clone. The chain joins TRBV30 to TRBJ2-1, with 9 positions matching TRBD2. Germline CDR1 and CDR2: GTSNPN and SVGIG (reference sequence). The trim removed 3 bases at V and 11 bases at J, leaving 8 bases unmatched. The CDR3 runs to 13 residues. The CDR3 reads CAWSPAGGPKQFF. As DNA, the CDR3 is TGTGCCTGGAGCCCGGCGGGAGGGCCGAAGCAGTTCTTC. The full variable domain, its missing parts supplied by reference TRBV30 and TRBJ2-1, is SQTIHQWPATLVQPVGSPLSLECTVEGTSNPNLYWYRQAAGRGLQLLFYSVGIGQISSEVPQNLSASRPQDRQFILSSKKLLLSDSGFYLCAWSPAGGPKQFFGPGTRLTVL.

The CDR3 DNA reads as TGTGCCAGCAGAGGTCGGACAGGCGGGCAGTATTTT. This sequence encodes CASRGRTGGQYF. The rearrangement joins TRBV6-6 to TRBJ2-3; 7 bases line up with TRBD1. The CDR3 is 12 amino acids. Per germline, CDR1 MNHNY and CDR2 SVGAGI (reference sequence). J lost 11 bases, V lost 6 bases, and 8 bases had no gene match.

The V and J genes are TRBV2 and TRBJ1-4, with D maybe TRBD1 (5 bases). With 9 bases removed from V and 3 bases from J, the gap between germline ends came to 17 bases. Germline CDR1 is SNHLY and CDR2 is FYNNEI. The CDR3 is 15 residues long. In DNA, the CDR3 is TGTGCCAGTTCCGGGACGACCCTATCTAATGAAAAACTGTTTTTT. Translating gives CASSGTTLSNEKLFF. Full variable domain (remainder filled in from reference TRBV2 and TRBJ1-4): EPEVTQTPSHQVTQMGQEVILRCVPISNHLYFYWYRQILGQKVEFLVSFYNNEISEKSEIFDDQFSVERPDGSNFTLKIRSTKLEDSAMYFCASSGTTLSNEKLFFGSGTQLSVL.

The chain combines TRBV2 with TRBJ1-5; a possible D gene is TRBD1 (6 bases). Between the trimmed V and J ends, which lost 4 bases and 5 bases, there was a span of 12 bases. CDR3 length: 14 amino acids. Per germline, CDR1 SNHLY and CDR2 FYNNEI. CDR3 protein: CASSADRRDQPQHF. The CDR3, as DNA: TGTGCCAGCAGTGCTGACAGGAGGGATCAGCCCCAGCATTTT.

This sequence joins TRBV28 and TRBJ2-1; TRBD2 might be the D (6 bases). V was pared by 11 bases and J by 5 bases, with 19 bases between. The CDR3 covers 14 residues. The germline gives CDR1 MDHEN, CDR2 SYDVKM. CDR3 protein: CAGKTGGANNEQFF. The CDR3 bases are TGTGCCGGCAAAACCGGGGGAGCGAACAATGAGCAGTTCTTC.

The chain links TRBV28 to TRBJ2-1; 7 bases fit TRBD1. CDR3 length: 12 residues. With 11 bases clipped from V and 6 bases from J, the junction kept 7 bases outside the gene matches. Germline CDR1 and CDR2: MDHEN and SYDVKM. As DNA, the CDR3 is TGTGCCTGCCAGGGGGTAACCAATGAGCAGTTCTTC. It encodes CACQGVTNEQFF.

This chain links TRBV30 with TRBJ1-5; D is perhaps TRBD1 (5 bases). The V end lost 0 bases, the J end lost 4 bases, and 7 bases lay between the germline ends. CDR1 and CDR2 (germline): GTSNPN, SVGIG (reference sequence). The CDR3 has 13 amino acids. The chain's CDR3 is CAWSVQENQPQHF. For the CDR3, the DNA is TGTGCCTGGAGTGTACAGGAGAATCAGCCCCAGCATTTT.

V and J are TRBV5-1 and TRBJ2-2; D is unresolved. With 7 bases removed from V and 7 bases from J, the gap between germline ends came to 17 bases. The CDR3 has 14 amino acids. From germline, CDR1 is SGHRS and CDR2 YFSETQ. CDR3: CASRLSGGLGELFF. The CDR3 DNA is TGCGCCAGCCGCCTTTCGGGTGGGCTCGGGGAGCTGTTTTTT.

V is TRBV19 and J is TRBJ1-2, with D perhaps TRBD1 (5 bases). V lost 7 bases and J 4 bases, leaving 16 bases between the germline ends. CDR3 length equals 14 residues. Germline lookup yields CDR1 LNHDA and CDR2 SQIVND (reference sequence). This CDR3 reads CASTPGGAIYGYTF. CDR3 DNA: TGTGCCAGTACCCCCGGTGGGGCTATCTATGGCTACACCTTC.

V usage is TRBV25-1 and J usage is TRBJ2-7; 14 bases match TRBD2. Germline V gives CDR1 MGHDK, CDR2 SYGVNS. The CDR3 has 16 residues. V was clipped by 2 bases and J by 3 bases; unmatched bases: 3. CDR3 in DNA: TGTGCCAGCAGTGAACTGGGACTAGCGGGAGACTACGAGCAGTACTTC. Encoded protein: CASSELGLAGDYEQYF.

This clone was seen a handful of times. The chain employs TRBV25-1 and TRBJ1-1; 12 positions agree with TRBD1. V shed 7 bases, J shed 2 bases, and the junction held 5 bases outside the gene matches. Per germline, CDR1 MGHDK and CDR2 SYGVNS. The CDR3 has 15 amino acids. The CDR3 spells CASTGTGGPNTEAFF. CDR3 nucleotide sequence: TGTGCCAGCACAGGGACAGGGGGCCCTAACACTGAAGCTTTCTTT.

The V and J genes are TRBV5-4 and TRBJ1-2; D might be TRBD1 (5 bases). This CDR3 has 13 residues. Looked up from germline, CDR1 is SGHNT and CDR2 is YYREEE (reference sequence). Between the trimmed V and J ends, which lost 3 bases and 1 base, there was a span of 7 bases. The CDR3 DNA reads TGTGCCAGCAGCTCGACAGTTAACTATGGCTACACCTTC. The encoded protein is CASSSTVNYGYTF.

The chain has TRBV28 and TRBJ2-3; D not resolved. CDR1 MDHEN and CDR2 SYDVKM come from the germline V gene. Trimming stripped 8 bases from V and 0 bases from J, with 9 bases between. CDR3 length equals 13 residues. The CDR3 coding sequence is TGTGCCAGCTCGGGCGACAGCACAGATACGCAGTATTTT. Residues: CASSGDSTDTQYF. Based on the CDR3 plus reference TRBV28 and TRBJ2-3, the full variable domain is DVKVTQSSRYLVKRTGEKVFLECVQDMDHENMFWYRQDPGLGLRLIYFSYDVKMKEKGDIPEGYSVSREKKERFSLILESASTNQTSMYLCASSGDSTDTQYFGPGTRLTVL.

The genes are TRBV2 and TRBJ2-1; 10 bases are a match to TRBD2. V gave up 8 bases and J gave up 10 bases; unmatched junction bases: 11. CDR3 length: 14 residues. The germline gives CDR1 SNHLY, CDR2 FYNNEI. The CDR3 is CASRLLAGRREQFF. The DNA of the CDR3 is TGTGCCAGCCGGTTACTAGCGGGAAGGAGGGAGCAGTTCTTC.

V and J are TRBV18 and TRBJ2-3; D uncertain. Germline V gene lookup returns CDR1 KGHSH and CDR2 LQKENI. The V and J ends lost 6 bases and 0 bases respectively, with 7 bases between them. This CDR3 is built from 13 residues. As DNA, the CDR3 is TGTGCCAGCTCGTACTCTAGCACAGATACGCAGTATTTT. Its protein is CASSYSSTDTQYF. Supplemented by reference TRBV18 and TRBJ2-3, the full variable domain reads NAGVMQNPRHLVRRRGQEARLRCSPMKGHSHVYWYRQLPEEGLKFMVYLQKENIIDESGMPKERFSAEFPKEGPSILRIQQVVRGDSAAYFCASSYSSTDTQYFGPGTRLTVL.

The chain links TRBV9 to TRBJ1-2; 7 bases map to TRBD1. Germline V CDR1 and CDR2: SGDLS, YYNGEE. The length of the CDR3 is 11 residues. The junction had 2 bases not matched to a gene; V was cut back by 5 bases and J by 7 bases. Here the CDR3 DNA reads TGTGCCAGCAGGCAGGGGGTTGGCTACACCTTC. Its protein product is CASRQGVGYTF.

This chain joins TRBV7-2 and TRBJ1-4; 7 bases are shared with TRBD1. Trimming at V came to 1 base and at J to 4 bases, leaving 6 bases not matched to a gene. The CDR3 covers 16 residues. Germline CDR1 SGHTA, CDR2 FQGNSA. The CDR3 sequence: CASSLGPGQFNEKLFF. CDR3 sequence (DNA): TGTGCCAGCAGCTTAGGGCCGGGACAGTTTAATGAAAAACTGTTTTTT.

This clone has only a few counts. The chain joins TRBV18 to TRBJ2-1, with D possibly matching TRBD1 (5 bases). The CDR3 extends over 15 amino acids. Germline loops: CDR1 KGHSH, CDR2 LQKENI. V dropped 2 bases and J dropped 7 bases, with 15 bases sitting between them. Here the CDR3 DNA reads TGTGCCAGCTCACCAGATACAGGCCACCTTAATGAGCAGTTCTTC. Translation gives CASSPDTGHLNEQFF.

V usage is TRBV5-1 and J usage is TRBJ2-1; D gene ambiguous. Germline V gene lookup returns CDR1 SGHRS and CDR2 YFSETQ. Trimming removed 0 bases at V and 8 bases at J, with 12 bases between. This CDR3 comprises 14 residues. The CDR3 DNA reads as TGCGCCAGCAGCTTGGTTCAGACCCGGGATGAGCAGTTCTTC. Residues: CASSLVQTRDEQFF. The complete variable domain, with remaining parts taken from reference TRBV5-1 and TRBJ2-1, reads KAGVTQTPRYLIKTRGQQVTLSCSPISGHRSVSWYQQTPGQGLQFLFEYFSETQRNKGNFPGRFSGRQFSNSRSEMNVSTLELGDSALYLCASSLVQTRDEQFFGPGTRLTVL.

The gene calls are TRBV11-2 and TRBJ2-2; D is unresolved. The CDR3 covers 11 residues. V lost 5 bases, J lost 11 bases, and 9 bases lay in between. CDR1 and CDR2 (germline): SGHAT, FQNNGV. The CDR3 DNA is TGTGCCAGCAGCCGCACCTTTGAGCTGTTTTTT. This gives the protein CASSRTFELFF.

V gene TRBV4-3 combines with J gene TRBJ1-2; a possible D gene is TRBD1 (5 bases). The CDR3 runs to 14 residues. The ends were cut back, 1 base at V and 0 bases at J, with 6 bases in the middle. The V gene's germline CDR1 is LGHNA and CDR2 YSLEER. DNA for the CDR3: TGCGCCAGCAGCCAAGCGACAGCTAACTATGGCTACACCTTC. Translation: CASSQATANYGYTF.

This chain joins TRBV29-1 and TRBJ2-1; TRBD1 or TRBD2 may be the D gene (6 bases each). This CDR3 contains 16 residues. The V gene lost 7 bases and the J gene lost 1 base, with 20 bases spanning the gap. CDR1 and CDR2 from the germline V gene are SQVTM and ANQGSEA. CDR3 in DNA: TGCAGCGGGGAAGGGGGGCTCAATCTGTCCTACAATGAGCAGTTCTTC. Translating it yields CSGEGGLNLSYNEQFF.

This clone rates as medium-sized. V is TRBV28 and J is TRBJ2-3, with 9 bases that match TRBD2. With 8 bases clipped from V and 5 bases from J, the junction kept 8 bases outside the gene matches. The CDR3 contains 14 residues. The germline CDR1 and CDR2 sequences are MDHEN and SYDVKM. CDR3 sequence reads: CASRLAEAVDTQYF. The CDR3 DNA sequence: TGTGCCAGCCGACTAGCGGAAGCAGTAGATACGCAGTATTTT.

This clone was observed a handful of times. The gene calls are TRBV7-9 and TRBJ2-2, with D uncertain. The CDR3 has 14 residues. Germline CDR1 and CDR2: SEHNR and FQNEAQ (reference sequence). Trimming took off 5 bases at V and 6 bases at J, with 13 bases between the two ends. The CDR3 region has the DNA TGTGCCAGCAGCAGGGTAGGAAACGCCGGGGAGCTGTTTTTT. This sequence encodes CASSRVGNAGELFF.

The chain is built from TRBV12-5 and TRBJ2-3; TRBD2 aligns across 12 bases. Germline CDR1 LGHNT, CDR2 FRNRAP. The V and J ends lost 5 bases and 4 bases, in that order; junction bases with no gene match: 10. The CDR3 runs to 17 residues. The CDR3 bases are TGTGCTAGTGGTCTCCGGTCTAGCGGGAGGGTGTCAGATACGCAGTATTTT. Translating gives CASGLRSSGRVSDTQYF.

A word on this clone: Its ends do not fully match the called genes, so a read error is possible. The chain recombines TRBV2 with TRBJ1-5; D may be TRBD1 (6 bases). The CDR3 has 16 amino acids. Germline CDR1 and CDR2: SNHLY and FYNNEI. The CDR3 is CASNEQGLLSNQPQHF. The CDR3, as DNA: TGTGCCAGCAATGAACAGGGCCTTCTGAGCAATCAGCCCCAGCATTTT.

V and J are TRBV2 and TRBJ2-3, with 9 bases matching TRBD2. This CDR3 is built from 15 residues. J gave up 0 bases and V 6 bases, and 4 bases lay outside the gene matches. Germline loops: CDR1 SNHLY, CDR2 FYNNEI. The DNA for the CDR3 is TGTGCCAGCAGGGGGACTAGCCTTAGCACAGATACGCAGTATTTT. Its protein is CASRGTSLSTDTQYF.

The J gene is TRBJ1-1, the V gene TRBV6-5; possible D gene TRBD1, 5 bases. Between the trimmed V and J ends, which lost 4 bases and 6 bases, there was a span of 12 bases. This CDR3 comprises 13 residues. Germline CDR1 MNHEY, CDR2 SVGAGI. CDR3 nucleotides: TGTGCCAGCAGTTTGGCAGGGACCCCTGAAGCTTTCTTT. Its translation is CASSLAGTPEAFF.

The V gene is TRBV19, the J gene TRBJ1-2, with D hard to call. V was shortened by 5 bases and J by 8 bases, with 18 bases between the two germline ends. The CDR3 loop spans 14 amino acids. Germline V gene lookup returns CDR1 LNHDA and CDR2 SQIVND (reference sequence). In DNA form, the CDR3 reads TGTGCCAGTAGTCAGCAGCTCCGAGAAGAAGGCTACACCTTC. It translates to CASSQQLREEGYTF. The whole variable domain, filled in from reference TRBV19 and TRBJ1-2, reads DGGITQSPKYLFRKEGQNVTLSCEQNLNHDAMYWYRQDPGQGLRLIYYSQIVNDFQKGDIAEGYSVSREKKESFPLTVTSAQKNPTAFYLCASSQQLREEGYTFGSGTRLTVV.